The T cell receptor beta chain under discussion was sequenced for a study of identical twins. Points from the study as a whole: Beta out-of-frame twin sharing showed a weaker excess. Invariant T cells like MAIT and iNKT could partly confound the zero-insertion analyses.

Trimming left V 6 bases short and J 5 bases short, with 18 bases between. The CDR3 extends over 15 amino acids. Germline CDR1 reads ENHRY; CDR2 reads SYGVKD. This clonotype has ten or more counts. The antigen is unknown. Each CDR3 protein is one row after TCRdb ran MiXCR on the 5' RACE reads. The sample lists 450,000 or so distinct CDR3 sequences; about 13% were seen once. The data were also submitted as part of a second study, on yellow fever vaccine responses in identical twins.

The V and J genes are TRBV10-3 and TRBJ2-3; D may be TRBD2 (7 bases). Sequencing used CD4+ T cells sorted from blood. The sequence was obtained from a woman aged 18 to 35 in good health. This CDR3 reads CAISLRGPPEDTQYF. CDR3 bases: TGTGCCATCAGCTTGCGGGGGCCTCCTGAAGATACGCAGTATTTT.